The 8 T cell receptor beta chains reported below all come from one sample, sequenced in a study of blood T cell repertoires in COVID-19. Libraries were prepared by immunoSEQ multiplex PCR; TCRdb keeps only in-frame clonotypes and omits some of them. The data hold about 150,000 clones, with roughly 85% observed a single time. The specimen sequenced was peripheral blood. All receptors derive from a man aged 65-85 years with acute or convalescent COVID-19.

Concerning this clone itself: One junction end disagrees with the germline gene, perhaps due to a read error. The V and J genes are TRBV5-1 and TRBJ2-7; TRBD1 aligns across 11 bases. Germline-derived CDR1 and CDR2 are SGHRS and YFSETQ. The CDR3 runs 15 residues. The CDR3 region has the DNA TGCGCCAGCAGGTTGGACAGGGGGCCGTCCTACGAGCAGTACTTC. Translated, it gives CASRLDRGPSYEQYF.

This chain uses TRBV13 with TRBJ1-4; possibly TRBD1 for D (5 bases). Germline CDR1 PRHDT, CDR2 FYEKMQ (reference sequence). The CDR3 is 18 residues long. Trimming removed 4 bases from V and 3 bases from J, with 21 bases in between. This CDR3 reads CASSSREGRGPSNEKLFF. The DNA of the CDR3 is TGTGCCAGCAGCTCCCGAGAAGGGAGGGGACCTTCTAATGAAAAACTGTTTTTT. The full variable domain, completed using reference TRBV13 and TRBJ1-4, is AAGVIQSPRHLIKEKRETATLKCYPIPRHDTVYWYQQGPGQDPQFLISFYEKMQSDKGSIPDRFSAQQFSDYHSELNMSSLELGDSALYFCASSSREGRGPSNEKLFFGSGTQLSVL.

The genes are TRBV28 and TRBJ2-7, with D perhaps TRBD2 (6 bases). The CDR3 is 16 residues long. Germline V gives CDR1 MDHEN, CDR2 SYDVKM. V was pared by 5 bases and J by 0 bases, with 17 bases between. This CDR3 is CASSPVGEAGSYEQYF. For the CDR3, the DNA is TGTGCCAGCAGTCCAGTCGGGGAGGCGGGCTCCTACGAGCAGTACTTC.

The rearrangement joins TRBV13 to TRBJ2-3; D is perhaps TRBD1 (6 bases). With 3 bases removed from V and 5 bases from J, the gap between germline ends came to 15 bases. The CDR3 loop spans 15 amino acids. Germline V lookup: CDR1 PRHDT, CDR2 FYEKMQ (reference sequence). CDR3 in amino acids: CASSFSTGSGDTQYF. CDR3 sequence (DNA): TGTGCCAGCAGCTTCTCGACAGGCAGTGGAGATACGCAGTATTTT.

The V gene is TRBV5-1, the J gene TRBJ2-7; 7 bases map to TRBD1. Germline V gene sequence: CDR1 SGHRS, CDR2 YFSETQ. Trimming took 4 bases from V and 7 from J; bases not matched to a gene: 14. This CDR3 has 15 residues. In nucleotides, the CDR3 is TGCGCCAGCAGCCCCCGACAAGGGGGCCCCCTGGAGCAGTACTTC. It codes for CASSPRQGGPLEQYF.

This chain links TRBV7-2 with TRBJ2-1; 11 bases align to TRBD2. This CDR3 is built from 15 residues. The V gene end was trimmed by 5 bases and the J gene end by 8 bases; junction bases not matched to a gene: 8. Germline values: CDR1 SGHTA, CDR2 FQGNSA. The CDR3 spells CASSDSSGRRDEQFF. The CDR3 nucleotides are TGTGCCAGCAGCGATTCTAGCGGGAGGAGGGATGAGCAGTTCTTC.

The V call is TRBV5-1, the J call TRBJ2-2, with 9 nucleotides matching TRBD1. CDR3 length equals 17 residues. The V and J ends lost 1 base and 6 bases, in that order; junction bases with no gene match: 10. Germline assignment: CDR1 SGHRS and CDR2 YFSETQ. CDR3 nucleotides: TGCGCCAGCAGCTTGTGGGGACAGGGAATATCTTCCGGGGAGCTGTTTTTT. Translating gives CASSLWGQGISSGELFF.

The chain couples TRBV7-9 to TRBJ2-5; D not certain. The CDR3 has 13 residues. V dropped 2 bases and J dropped 1 base, with 5 bases sitting between them. The germline V gene has CDR1 SEHNR and CDR2 FQNEAQ (reference sequence). In DNA, the CDR3 is TGTGCCAGCAGCTTAAGCGCCCAAGAGACCCAGTACTTC. This translates into CASSLSAQETQYF.